The source of this TCR beta chain is a study of CD8 T cells in ankylosing spondylitis. In germline, CDR1 is SGHAT, CDR2 FQNNGV. The CDR3 contains 18 residues. J gave up 5 bases and V 4 bases, and 16 bases lay outside the gene matches. General study findings and limits: A motif of eight highly homologous TCR beta variants was seen as apparently characteristic of ankylosing spondylitis blood. Relatively scarce in peripheral blood, disease-linked clones were CD8+. Enrichment of disease-linked clones was reportedly significant in matched ankylosing spondylitis synovial fluid.

With respect to this clonotype: The antigen remains undetermined.

It was by quantitative 5'-RACE with molecular barcodes that TCR beta libraries were made. TCRdb redid the calling of the 5' RACE reads with MiXCR, one entry per CDR3 protein. The sample includes hundreds of thousands of distinct CDR3 sequences, approximately 12% of them seen just once. What was sequenced was blood, either unsorted or a sorted T cell fraction (not recorded which). The sequence came from a male donor with ankylosing spondylitis. The chain links TRBV11-2 to TRBJ2-2; 7 positions match TRBD1. This CDR3 reads CASSSPGQPYLATGELFF. The CDR3 DNA reads TGTGCCAGCAGCTCCCCGGGACAGCCTTATTTGGCTACCGGGGAGCTGTTTTTT.